This TCR beta chain was captured in a study of T cell responses to AZD1222 COVID-19 vaccine. Background on the study: Second doses were pooled across both intervals (about 4 or about 12 weeks).

Study findings and constraints: Clonal diversity may have been underestimated, and the donors were mostly white British, with more females than males. Repertoires were collected only later (after the peak T cell response had occurred). Across spike, vaccine-associated CD4 TCRs were found, dominant at 160-218 and 743-854.

To note about this clone: Its target is not known.

Germline V gives CDR1 ENHRY, CDR2 SYGVKD. The CDR3 has 17 amino acids. J gave up 5 bases and V 0 bases, and 7 bases lay outside the gene matches. This table comes from immunoSEQ multiplex PCR, and its TCRdb copy is limited to in-frame clones, with some not included. The table records just over 95,000 clones, roughly 91% of them present only once. The material was peripheral blood, obtained on day 0 of AZD1222 vaccination. The chain uses TRBV10-3 and TRBJ1-6, with 7 positions matching TRBD1. The TCR originated in an adult in good health. The CDR3 here is CAISESGRGYNNSPLHF. Written as DNA, the CDR3 is TGTGCCATCAGTGAGTCGGGCAGGGGGTATAATAATTCACCCCTCCACTTT.